One sample yielded the 31 T cell receptor beta chains listed below, sequenced in a study of control samples from healthy donors and cancer patients. The table came from immunoSEQ multiplex PCR; TCRdb's copy has only in-frame clones and leaves some out. In the table there are about 120,000 clones, 70% to 90% of which are singletons. The sample taken for sequencing was blood. Every receptor here comes from a woman aged 70 to 79 in good health.

This sequence joins TRBV5-4 and TRBJ2-5, with a possible D match to TRBD1 (6 bases). Germline V gene sequence: CDR1 SGHNT, CDR2 YYREEE (reference sequence). CDR3 length: 15 residues. Trimming shortened V by 0 bases and J by 6 bases, and 15 bases separated the two germline ends. The CDR3 nucleotides read TGTGCCAGCAGCTTGGGTACAGGGATGAGGCAGACCCAGTACTTC. It codes for CASSLGTGMRQTQYF.

The chain has TRBV5-8 and TRBJ2-3; 9 nucleotides match TRBD1. Germline CDR1 and CDR2: SGHTS and YDEGEE. The CDR3 covers 15 residues. With 2 bases clipped from V and 5 bases from J, the junction kept 6 bases outside the gene matches. The CDR3 is CASSLQGAPQDTQYF. The CDR3 DNA reads TGTGCCAGCAGCTTACAGGGGGCCCCCCAAGATACGCAGTATTTT. The full variable domain, completed using reference TRBV5-8 and TRBJ2-3, is EAGVTQSPTHLIKTRGQQATLRCSPISGHTSVYWYQQALGLGLQFLLWYDEGEERNRGNFPPRFSGRQFPNYSSELNVNALELEDSALYLCASSLQGAPQDTQYFGPGTRLTVL.

The V and J genes are TRBV27 and TRBJ1-1; 8 positions agree with TRBD1. Germline V lookup: CDR1 MNHEY, CDR2 SMNVEV (reference sequence). With V trimmed by 2 bases and J by 4 bases, 3 bases remained unmatched. This CDR3 region has 14 residues. CDR3 in DNA: TGTGCCAGCAGTTTAGGACAGGGAGGCACTGAAGCTTTCTTT. It is translated as CASSLGQGGTEAFF.

This sequence joins TRBV13 and TRBJ2-5; possibly TRBD1 or TRBD2 for D (6 bases each). The CDR3 is 13 residues long. Per germline, CDR1 PRHDT and CDR2 FYEKMQ (reference sequence). Between the trimmed V and J ends, which lost 8 bases and 4 bases, there was a span of 14 bases. The CDR3 is CASAFRGRETQYF. The CDR3 DNA reads as TGTGCCAGCGCCTTCCGGGGGCGAGAGACCCAGTACTTC. Full variable domain (missing parts from reference TRBV13 and TRBJ2-5): AAGVIQSPRHLIKEKRETATLKCYPIPRHDTVYWYQQGPGQDPQFLISFYEKMQSDKGSIPDRFSAQQFSDYHSELNMSSLELGDSALYFCASAFRGRETQYFGPGTRLLVL.

This clone was recorded only once. The chain has TRBV28 and TRBJ1-3; 9 nucleotides align to TRBD1. The CDR3 spans 16 residues. Per germline, CDR1 MDHEN and CDR2 SYDVKM. V lost 5 bases to trimming and J lost 0 bases; unmatched junction nucleotides: 5. This CDR3 reads CASSTGQGHSGNTIYF. CDR3 in DNA: TGTGCCAGCAGTACCGGACAGGGGCACTCTGGAAACACCATATATTTT. Variable domain in full (rest from reference TRBV28 and TRBJ1-3): DVKVTQSSRYLVKRTGEKVFLECVQDMDHENMFWYRQDPGLGLRLIYFSYDVKMKEKGDIPEGYSVSREKKERFSLILESASTNQTSMYLCASSTGQGHSGNTIYFGEGSWLTVV.

V usage is TRBV6-6 and J usage is TRBJ2-3; 9 bases are a match to TRBD2. Germline V lookup: CDR1 MNHNY, CDR2 SVGAGI (reference sequence). V shed 2 bases and J 2 bases; nucleotides not matched to a gene: 5. The CDR3 is 16 amino acids. CDR3 sequence: CASSYLGTSSTDTQYF. Written as DNA, the CDR3 is TGTGCCAGCAGTTACCTCGGGACTAGCTCCACAGATACGCAGTATTTT.

The CDR3 DNA is TGTGCCAGCAGCGCCAGGGGAGGGCCCCTGAACACTGAAGCTTTCTTT. Translation: CASSARGGPLNTEAFF. The genes are TRBV7-6 and TRBJ1-1; D is perhaps TRBD1 (6 bases). V was clipped by 5 bases and J by 0 bases, with 16 bases between them. This CDR3 is 16 amino acids long. CDR1 and CDR2 (germline): SGHVS, FNYEAQ.

The rearrangement joins TRBV5-1 to TRBJ2-7, with a weak D call TRBD2 (6 bases). Germline CDR1 reads SGHRS; CDR2 reads YFSETQ. The CDR3 totals 14 residues. V shed 4 bases and J shed 4 bases, with 15 bases lying between them. For the CDR3, the DNA is TGCGCCAGCAGCGGCGGGACTGCCTTGTACGAGCAGTACTTC. Amino acids: CASSGGTALYEQYF.

This rearrangement joins TRBV5-8 to TRBJ2-3; D call uncertain. In germline, CDR1 is SGHTS, CDR2 YDEGEE. CDR3 length equals 14 residues. V dropped 2 bases and J dropped 1 base, with 8 bases sitting between them. The CDR3: CASSFGAGTDTQYF. The CDR3 nucleotides read TGTGCCAGCAGCTTCGGAGCCGGCACAGATACGCAGTATTTT.

This clone was observed once. The rearrangement uses TRBV9 and TRBJ2-7; 9 nucleotides align to TRBD1. The CDR3 is made up of 15 amino acids. V trimming: 3 bases; J trimming: 5 bases; junction bases outside the gene matches: 9. The germline V gene has CDR1 SGDLS and CDR2 YYNGEE. CDR3 DNA sequence: TGTGCCAGCAGCGCGTCTGGACAGGGGTTGAACGAGCAGTACTTC. Its translation: CASSASGQGLNEQYF.

The chain employs TRBV29-1 and TRBJ2-5; TRBD1 agrees at 9 bases. The CDR3 runs 14 residues. Per the germline V gene, CDR1 is SQVTM and CDR2 is ANQGSEA. V was pared by 4 bases and J by 3 bases, with 6 bases of the junction left unmatched. CDR3 DNA sequence: TGCAGCGTTGTAGGGACAGGGTGGGAAGAGACCCAGTACTTC. It yields the protein CSVVGTGWEETQYF.

The rearrangement joins TRBV5-1 to TRBJ2-1; D is perhaps TRBD1 (5 bases). V lost 0 bases, J lost 9 bases, and 13 bases lay in between. The CDR3 totals 14 residues. Germline V gives CDR1 SGHRS, CDR2 YFSETQ. The CDR3 bases are TGCGCCAGCAGCTTGGGATCGCAGGGATTTGAGCAGTTCTTC. Encoded protein: CASSLGSQGFEQFF.

The chain combines TRBV29-1 with TRBJ2-3; 7 positions agree with TRBD2. The CDR3 contains 13 residues. Trimming cost V 4 bases and J 1 base; bases outside gene matches: 2. Germline V gives CDR1 SQVTM, CDR2 ANQGSEA. The CDR3 is CSVARGGTDTQYF. Here the CDR3 DNA reads TGCAGCGTTGCCCGGGGGGGCACAGATACGCAGTATTTT.

V is TRBV5-6 and J is TRBJ1-1, with D unresolved. Trimming took off 6 bases at V and 0 bases at J, with 9 bases between the two ends. From germline, CDR1 is SGHDT and CDR2 YYEEEE. The CDR3 spans 13 residues. The CDR3 nucleotides are TGTGCCAGCACACTCAACATGAACACTGAAGCTTTCTTT. It codes for CASTLNMNTEAFF.

The chain uses TRBV4-3 and TRBJ1-2, with no clear D. Trimming left V 0 bases short and J 5 bases short, with 10 bases between. Germline V gene sequence: CDR1 LGHNA, CDR2 YSLEER. This CDR3 region has 14 residues. CDR3 DNA: TGCGCCAGCAGCCAAGATGGCAGAGAGTATGGCTACACCTTC. The encoded protein is CASSQDGREYGYTF.

This chain links TRBV11-2 with TRBJ2-1, with a tentative D call TRBD2 (6 bases). Germline values: CDR1 SGHAT, CDR2 FQNNGV. V was trimmed by 3 bases and J by 3 bases, leaving 9 bases between them. The CDR3 extends over 14 amino acids. Here the CDR3 DNA reads TGTGCCAGCAGCTTTGGGGGGAGCTACAATGAGCAGTTCTTC. Amino acids: CASSFGGSYNEQFF.

This chain uses TRBV5-3 with TRBJ2-3; D is perhaps TRBD2 (6 bases). TRBV5-3 is given ORF status, its function remaining uncertain. The length of the CDR3 is 15 residues. Trimming removed 4 bases from V and 2 bases from J, with 14 bases in between. This chain's CDR3 is CARSTRTTDTDTQYF. The CDR3 DNA follows: TGTGCCAGAAGCACCCGGACTACAGACACAGATACGCAGTATTTT.

The DNA for the CDR3 is TGTGCCAGCAGCCTGCAGGGGGTACCCTACAATGAGCAGTTCTTC. This sequence encodes CASSLQGVPYNEQFF. The chain is built from TRBV2 and TRBJ2-1; 7 positions match TRBD1. From germline, CDR1 is SNHLY and CDR2 FYNNEI. The CDR3 runs 15 residues. The V gene end was trimmed by 6 bases and the J gene end by 2 bases; junction bases not matched to a gene: 7. Full variable domain (outside the CDR3, taken from reference TRBV2 and TRBJ2-1): EPEVTQTPSHQVTQMGQEVILRCVPISNHLYFYWYRQILGQKVEFLVSFYNNEISEKSEIFDDQFSVERPDGSNFTLKIRSTKLEDSAMYFCASSLQGVPYNEQFFGPGTRLTVL.

The rearrangement uses TRBV5-4 and TRBJ2-5; D is ambiguous. Trimming stripped 3 bases from V and 3 bases from J, with 15 bases between. CDR1 and CDR2 from the germline V gene are SGHNT and YYREEE (reference sequence). The CDR3 sequence is 15 residues long. CDR3 DNA: TGTGCCAGCAGCTCAGGACCGCGCGAGAAAGAGACCCAGTACTTC. Translated: CASSSGPREKETQYF.

This rearrangement joins TRBV7-9 to TRBJ1-1; a weak D match, TRBD1 (5 bases). Germline CDR1 is SEHNR and CDR2 is FQNEAQ (reference sequence). The CDR3 is 13 amino acids. With 5 bases removed from V and 1 base from J, the gap between germline ends came to 8 bases. CDR3 loop: CASSQDRNTEAFF. CDR3 nucleotides: TGTGCCAGCAGCCAAGACAGGAACACTGAAGCTTTCTTT.

The chain has TRBV6-5 and TRBJ1-4; 9 bases map to TRBD1. With 5 bases clipped from V and 5 bases from J, the junction kept 6 bases outside the gene matches. Germline V CDR1 and CDR2: MNHEY, SVGAGI. The CDR3 sequence is 15 residues long. The CDR3 protein is CASSRGTGRNEKLFF. The CDR3 DNA reads as TGTGCCAGCAGTAGGGGGACAGGGCGAAATGAAAAACTGTTTTTT.

This sequence joins TRBV24-1 and TRBJ1-1; D ambiguous. Germline CDR1 and CDR2: KGHDR and SFDVKD. The CDR3 is 12 amino acids. Deletions cut 0 bases from V and 11 bases from J, with 9 bases between. CDR3 sequence: CATSDLVGKAFF. The CDR3 nucleotides read TGTGCCACCAGTGATTTGGTGGGAAAGGCTTTCTTT.

The chain is built from TRBV21-1 and TRBJ2-7. TRBV21-1 is given as a pseudogene. This CDR3 comprises 12 residues. The CDR3 here is CASKSSPYEQYF. Written as DNA, the CDR3 is TGTGCCAGCAAGAGCAGTCCCTACGAGCAGTACTTC.

A remark on this clone: This same CDR3 is encoded by further DNA sequences in the sample. The rearrangement joins TRBV11-2 to TRBJ1-4, with 8 bases matching TRBD1. J was trimmed by 8 bases and V by 3 bases; bases with no gene match: 5. Germline V gene data show CDR1 as SGHAT and CDR2 as FQNNGV. The CDR3 spans 14 residues. Here the CDR3 DNA reads TGTGCCAGCAGCTTCGACAGGGGCCGGGAAAAACTGTTTTTT. Its translation: CASSFDRGREKLFF.

The chain recombines TRBV7-3 with TRBJ2-7, with 10 nucleotides matching TRBD2. CDR3 size: 15 residues. The germline V gene has CDR1 SGHTA and CDR2 FQGTGA. J lost 1 base, V lost 2 bases, and 2 bases had no gene match. This CDR3 is CASSLQAGGSYEQYF. CDR3 nucleotides: TGTGCCAGCAGCTTACAAGCGGGGGGGTCCTACGAGCAGTACTTC.

The rearrangement joins TRBV19 to TRBJ1-2; D gene uncertain. CDR3 size: 14 residues. The germline gives CDR1 LNHDA, CDR2 SQIVND (reference sequence). V dropped 0 bases and J dropped 8 bases, with 13 bases sitting between them. The DNA of the CDR3 is TGTGCCAGTAGTATAGAGCGCCGACTTGGGGGCTACACCTTC. Protein: CASSIERRLGGYTF.

This clone was detected only once. As DNA, the CDR3 is TGTGCCAGCGGGACAGGGTACACTGAAGCTTTCTTT. Translation: CASGTGYTEAFF. The genes are TRBV27 and TRBJ1-1; 9 nucleotides align to TRBD1. Germline V lookup: CDR1 MNHEY, CDR2 SMNVEV (reference sequence). With V trimmed by 8 bases and J by 3 bases, 1 base remained unmatched. The CDR3 length is 12 residues.

V gene TRBV5-1 combines with J gene TRBJ2-3; 11 nucleotides agree with TRBD1. Per germline, CDR1 SGHRS and CDR2 YFSETQ. This CDR3 has 14 amino acids. V shed 4 bases and J 4 bases; nucleotides not matched to a gene: 2. CDR3 bases: TGCGCCAGCAGCGGGACAGGGGGTGCAGATACGCAGTATTTT. It codes for CASSGTGGADTQYF.

The V gene is TRBV5-1, the J gene TRBJ1-4; possibly TRBD1 for D (6 bases). The CDR3 consists of 17 residues. V was shortened by 0 bases and J by 0 bases, with 12 bases between the two germline ends. Germline CDR1 SGHRS, CDR2 YFSETQ. The CDR3 DNA reads TGCGCCAGCAGCTTGGGGCAGGGGCTTTCAACTAATGAAAAACTGTTTTTT. Its protein is CASSLGQGLSTNEKLFF. Based on the CDR3 plus reference TRBV5-1 and TRBJ1-4, the full variable domain is KAGVTQTPRYLIKTRGQQVTLSCSPISGHRSVSWYQQTPGQGLQFLFEYFSETQRNKGNFPGRFSGRQFSNSRSEMNVSTLELGDSALYLCASSLGQGLSTNEKLFFGSGTQLSVL.

This sequence joins TRBV18 and TRBJ1-2; D may be TRBD1 (6 bases). The V end lost 3 bases, the J end lost 2 bases, and 22 bases lay between the germline ends. This CDR3 is built from 18 residues. Germline values: CDR1 KGHSH, CDR2 LQKENI. The CDR3 sequence: CASSPLPSQGIGNYGYTF. The DNA for the CDR3 is TGTGCCAGCTCACCTCTACCGTCCCAGGGGATCGGAAACTATGGCTACACCTTC.

The chain is built from TRBV11-2 and TRBJ2-2; a possible D gene is TRBD2 (5 bases). V was clipped by 4 bases and J by 4 bases, with 16 bases between them. There are 16 residues in the CDR3. Germline values: CDR1 SGHAT, CDR2 FQNNGV. CDR3 nucleotide sequence: TGTGCCAGCAGCTGGCGGACCCCGGGAACCACCGGGGAGCTGTTTTTT. Amino acids: CASSWRTPGTTGELFF. The whole variable domain, filled in from reference TRBV11-2 and TRBJ2-2, reads EAGVAQSPRYKIIEKRQSVAFWCNPISGHATLYWYQQILGQGPKLLIQFQNNGVVDDSQLPKDRFSAERLKGVDSTLKIQPAKLEDSAVYLCASSWRTPGTTGELFFGEGSRLTVL.